This T cell receptor (beta chain) comes out of a study of T cell responses to AZD1222 COVID-19 vaccine. Concerning this clone itself: No antigen is known for it.

Germline-derived CDR1 and CDR2 are SGHVS and FQNEAQ. CDR3 length: 14 amino acids. The ends were cut back, 5 bases at V and 2 bases at J, with 12 bases in the middle. Overall study results and limits: Samples come after the peak T cell response, not at day 14. There were mostly white British donors and more females than males, and clonal diversity was possibly underestimated.

Libraries were prepared by immunoSEQ multiplex PCR; TCRdb keeps only in-frame clonotypes and omits some of them. The sample consists of some 80,000 clones, over 65% of them appearing once. V and J are TRBV7-8 and TRBJ1-1, with D unclear. Sequencing used peripheral blood, obtained 28 days after the second dose of the MenACWY control vaccine. This receptor was identified in an adult who received the MenACWY meningococcal vaccine as a control. This CDR3 reads CASSGYTENTEAFF. As DNA, the CDR3 is TGTGCCAGCAGCGGATATACTGAAAACACTGAAGCTTTCTTT.